This TCR beta chain was identified in a study of breast tumors, draining lymph nodes, adjacent tissues. Study findings and constraints: Tumor repertoires ranked between lymph nodes and nontumor tissue in diversity, with V and J gene preferences.

This CDR3 region has 13 residues. V lost 3 bases, J lost 6 bases, and 13 bases lay in between. CDR1 SGDLS and CDR2 YYNGEE come from the germline V gene. In its sample, this clonotype was seen a few times. Its antigen remains unknown. This may be a read error, as it is one base from a much larger clone. One entry per CDR3 protein results from TCRdb running MiXCR on the multiplex PCR reads. The repertoire has approximately 300,000 distinct CDR3 sequences, over 25% of them found once; the top ten carry 1.1%. Breast cancer patients provided tissue from their axillary draining lymph nodes. Sequenced material: axillary lymph node tissue. This chain links TRBV9 with TRBJ2-7; D is possibly TRBD2 (6 bases). The receptor was derived from a female donor with breast cancer. Some clones in this sample may be carry-over from other donors' samples. The CDR3 DNA follows: TGTGCCAGCAGCGCCGGACGGGGAGGCGAGCAGTACTTC. Translation gives CASSAGRGGEQYF.